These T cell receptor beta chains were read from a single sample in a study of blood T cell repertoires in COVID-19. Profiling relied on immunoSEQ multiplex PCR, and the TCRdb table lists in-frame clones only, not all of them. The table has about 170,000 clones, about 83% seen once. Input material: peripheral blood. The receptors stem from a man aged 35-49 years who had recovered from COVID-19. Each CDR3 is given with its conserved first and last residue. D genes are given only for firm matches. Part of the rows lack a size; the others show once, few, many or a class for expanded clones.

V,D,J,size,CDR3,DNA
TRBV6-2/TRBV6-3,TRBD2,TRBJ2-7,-,CASSRGFSGGYEQYF,TGTGCCAGCAGTCGCGGATTCAGCGGGGGGTACGAGCAGTACTTC
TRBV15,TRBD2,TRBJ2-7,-,CATSREASGRYEQYF,TGTGCCACCAGCAGAGAAGCTAGCGGGAGGTACGAGCAGTACTTC
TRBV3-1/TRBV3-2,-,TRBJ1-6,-,CASSRSSYNSPLHF,TGTGCCAGCAGCAGGAGCTCCTATAATTCACCCCTCCACTTT
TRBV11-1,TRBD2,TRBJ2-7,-,CASSNLAGGREQYF,TGTGCCAGCAGCAACCTAGCGGGAGGGCGCGAGCAGTACTTC
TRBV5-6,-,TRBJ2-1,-,CASSPRGWWDEQFF,TGTGCCAGCAGCCCAAGGGGGTGGTGGGATGAGCAGTTCTTC
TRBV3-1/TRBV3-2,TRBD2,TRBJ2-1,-,CASSHGKREGTEQFF,TGTGCCAGCAGCCATGGGAAGCGGGAGGGAACTGAGCAGTTCTTC
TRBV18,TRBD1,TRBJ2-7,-,CASSPRQGARYEQYF,TGTGCCAGCTCACCCCGACAGGGGGCGCGCTACGAGCAGTACTTC
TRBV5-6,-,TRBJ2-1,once,CASSYRNEQFF,TGTGCCAGCAGCTACAGGAATGAGCAGTTCTTC
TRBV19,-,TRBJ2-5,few,CASSNRGLQETQYF,TGTGCCAGTAGTAATAGGGGCCTCCAAGAGACCCAGTACTTC
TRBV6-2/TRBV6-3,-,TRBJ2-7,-,CASSYSSGQTSGGQYF,TGTGCCAGCAGTTACTCGAGCGGGCAAACGAGCGGTGGGCAGTACTTC
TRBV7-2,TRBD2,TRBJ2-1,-,CASSFGLAGGNEQFF,TGTGCCAGCAGCTTTGGACTAGCGGGAGGCAATGAGCAGTTCTTC
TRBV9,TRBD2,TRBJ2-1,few,CASSPRVQRGAYNEQFF,TGTGCCAGCAGCCCAAGGGTCCAGCGGGGAGCCTACAATGAGCAGTTCTTC
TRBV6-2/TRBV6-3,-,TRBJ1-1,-,CASSPDGSTEAFF,TGTGCCAGCAGCCCGGACGGGAGCACTGAAGCTTTCTTT
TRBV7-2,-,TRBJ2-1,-,CASSLDAGAYNEQFF,TGTGCCAGCAGCTTAGACGCAGGTGCCTACAATGAGCAGTTCTTC
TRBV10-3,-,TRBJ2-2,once,CAISATEMNTGELFF,TGTGCCATCAGTGCGACAGAGATGAACACCGGGGAGCTGTTTTTT
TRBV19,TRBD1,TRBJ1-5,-,CASSIPRTGRMIQPQHF,TGTGCCAGTAGTATCCCCCGGACAGGGAGGATGATTCAGCCCCAGCATTTT